The rows below give T cell receptor beta chains drawn from one sample of a study of blood T cells in healthy people across ages. MiXCR, applied by TCRdb to the 5' RACE reads, yields one record per CDR3 protein. This table holds approximately 850,000 distinct CDR3 sequences, 58% found once. The specimen was blood. These receptors came from a man aged 30 to 45 in good health. Both conserved end residues are part of each CDR3. D genes are given only for firm matches. Clone size appears in some rows only: once, few, many, or a class for an expanded clone.

>TRBV4-1|TRBJ1-5|-|13|few
TGCGCCAGCAGCCAAGTTCTTGATCGGCCCCAGCATTTT
CASSQVLDRPQHF
>TRBV6-1|TRBJ2-7|-|13|-
TGTGCCAGCCATGGGTCTGGGACCTACGAGCAGTACTTC
CASHGSGTYEQYF
>TRBV6-5|TRBJ2-7|-|15|-
TGTGCCAGCAGTTACTCGGCAGGGATTCCTGGCGAGCAGTACTTC
CASSYSAGIPGEQYF
>TRBV4-3|TRBJ2-7|TRBD2|16|few
TGCGCCAGCAGCCAAGTCCTAGCGGGAGGATCCTACGAGCAGTACTTC
CASSQVLAGGSYEQYF
>TRBV7-2|TRBJ2-1|TRBD2|15|-
TGTGCCAGCAGCAGAAGACTAGCGGGAGGGCAAAAGGAGTTCTTC
CASSRRLAGGQKEFF
>TRBV7-8|TRBJ2-7|-|14|-
TGTGCCAGCAGCCGGAGACAAGGGGAATACGAGCAGTACTTC
CASSRRQGEYEQYF
>TRBV20-1|TRBJ1-2|-|15|-
TGCAGTGCTACCGGCGAAGCAAGGGCTGGCTATGGCTACACCTTC
CSATGEARAGYGYTF
>TRBV11-3|TRBJ2-5|TRBD2|15|-
TGTGCCAGCAGCGCCATACTAGCGGGGAAAGAGACCCAGTACTTC
CASSAILAGKETQYF
>TRBV20-1|TRBJ2-1|TRBD2|15|-
TGCAGTGCTAGATGGGGGACTAGGGCGGGCAATGAGCAGTTCTTC
CSARWGTRAGNEQFF
>TRBV20-1|TRBJ1-2|-|13|-
TGCAGTGCTAGAGGGGGGCCTCTCTATGGCTACACCTTC
CSARGGPLYGYTF
>TRBV5-1|TRBJ2-1|TRBD2|19|-
TGCGCCAGCAGTCAACGCACTAGCGGTCATTTTAGCTCCTACAATGAGCAGTTCTTC
CASSQRTSGHFSSYNEQFF
>TRBV20-1|TRBJ2-1|-|14|-
TGCAGTGCTAGCTGGGCGGGCCTATACAATGAGCAGTTCTTC
CSASWAGLYNEQFF
>TRBV3-1|TRBJ2-7|-|15|-
TGTGCCAGCAGCCGCCGGGCCTCTACCTTTGGCGAGCAGTACTTC
CASSRRASTFGEQYF
>TRBV7-2|TRBJ2-7|TRBD1|14|-
TGTGCCAGCAGCATACCGGGACAGGAACCCGAGCAGTACTTC
CASSIPGQEPEQYF
>TRBV7-2|TRBJ1-2|-|13|-
TGTGCCAGCAGCCTAAGGAGCCTCTATGGCTACACCTTC
CASSLRSLYGYTF